Below, 18 T cell receptor beta chains from the same sample are listed, as sequenced in a study of response to subunit inactivated influenza vaccine. TCRdb fed the RT-PCR reads into MiXCR, producing one record per CDR3 protein. This sample has 860,000 or so distinct CDR3 sequences, with 21% found just once. Specimen: PBMCs from blood, collected roughly 5 days after vaccination. Source of these receptors: a man between 50 and 59 years old who received an inactivated influenza vaccine.

This clonotype turned up a few times. V usage is TRBV11-2 and J usage is TRBJ2-1; tentatively, D is TRBD1 (5 bases). V was trimmed by 4 bases and J by 9 bases, leaving 13 bases between them. Germline CDR1 reads SGHAT; CDR2 reads FQNNGV. This CDR3 region has 13 residues. The CDR3 DNA is TGTGCCAGCAGCTCCAACCTTCAGGGTGAGCAGTTCTTC. Amino acids: CASSSNLQGEQFF.

The rearrangement joins TRBV18 to TRBJ2-4; 10 bases are shared with TRBD2. The CDR3 has 15 amino acids. The junction had 2 bases not matched to a gene; V was cut back by 3 bases and J by 3 bases. Germline V CDR1 and CDR2: KGHSH, LQKENI. CDR3 sequence reads: CASSPSGGNKNIQYF. The CDR3 region has the DNA TGTGCCAGCTCACCTAGCGGGGGGAACAAAAACATTCAGTACTTC.

This clonotype was detected only a few times. The V call is TRBV29-1, the J call TRBJ1-2; 8 bases align to TRBD1. Trimming at V came to 3 bases and at J to 4 bases, leaving 1 base not matched to a gene. Germline CDR1 is SQVTM and CDR2 is ANQGSEA. The CDR3 sequence is 12 residues long. CDR3 region: CSVDTGGYGYTF. CDR3 DNA: TGCAGCGTTGATACAGGGGGCTATGGCTACACCTTC.

There are a few counts of this clonotype. The rearrangement links TRBV12-3 or TRBV12-4 to TRBJ2-2, with D uncertain. The V end lost 2 bases, the J end lost 2 bases, and 6 bases lay between the germline ends. The CDR3 sequence is 14 residues long. The CDR3 DNA follows: TGTGCCAGCAGTTTAATGCGTAACACCGGGGAGCTGTTTTTT. Protein product: CASSLMRNTGELFF.

This clonotype was seen more than once but under ten times. The CDR3 nucleotides are TGTGCCAGCAGCTTAGAGTTGCCACAGCCCCAGCATTTT. It codes for CASSLELPQPQHF. The V call is TRBV7-8, the J call TRBJ1-5; D gene ambiguous. The V gene lost 1 base and the J gene lost 7 bases, with 8 bases spanning the gap. The CDR3 contains 13 residues. Germline V lookup: CDR1 SGHVS, CDR2 FQNEAQ.

The chain combines TRBV5-6 with TRBJ1-6; 7 nucleotides line up with TRBD1. V trimming: 5 bases; J trimming: 7 bases; junction bases outside the gene matches: 6. The CDR3 is 14 residues long. Looked up from germline, CDR1 is SGHDT and CDR2 is YYEEEE. CDR3 residues: CASRGTAKNSPLHF. The CDR3 DNA is TGTGCCAGCAGAGGGACAGCGAAAAATTCACCCCTCCACTTT.

There are a few counts of this clonotype. This rearrangement joins TRBV7-6 to TRBJ2-3; 7 bases fit TRBD1. With 4 bases clipped from V and 2 bases from J, the junction kept 12 bases outside the gene matches. Germline loops: CDR1 SGHVS, CDR2 FNYEAQ. This CDR3 contains 17 residues. The CDR3 protein is CASSSHRGRVATDTQYF. The CDR3 DNA is TGTGCCAGCAGCTCACACAGGGGTCGGGTTGCCACAGATACGCAGTATTTT.

CDR3 amino acids: CASSSPDLGDTQYF. In nucleotides, the CDR3 is TGCGCCAGCAGTTCTCCTGATCTAGGGGATACGCAGTATTTT. This rearrangement joins TRBV5-1 to TRBJ2-3, with D unclear. V lost 5 bases to trimming and J lost 6 bases, with 16 bases between them. The V gene's germline CDR1 is SGHRS and CDR2 YFSETQ. CDR3 length equals 14 residues.

This clonotype was detected a few times. The gene calls are TRBV20-1 and TRBJ1-2; 7 nucleotides match TRBD1. Germline V gene lookup returns CDR1 DFQATT and CDR2 SNEGSKA (reference sequence). V trimming: 6 bases; J trimming: 4 bases; junction bases outside the gene matches: 17. The CDR3 runs to 16 residues. CDR3 amino acids: CSAPYVATGSFYGYTF. The DNA for the CDR3 is TGCAGTGCCCCATACGTTGCGACAGGGTCCTTCTATGGCTACACCTTC.

J is TRBJ2-1 and V is TRBV13; 9 bases are shared with TRBD2. V gave up 4 bases and J gave up 8 bases; unmatched junction bases: 9. Germline loops: CDR1 PRHDT, CDR2 FYEKMQ (reference sequence). The CDR3 length is 15 residues. CDR3 in amino acids: CASSSLAGWGDEQFF. CDR3 DNA: TGTGCCAGCAGCTCCCTAGCGGGGTGGGGCGATGAGCAGTTCTTC.

This chain joins TRBV29-1 and TRBJ2-1; the D gene is possibly TRBD2 (6 bases). The germline V gene has CDR1 SQVTM and CDR2 ANQGSEA. CDR3 length: 13 amino acids. V lost 6 bases, J lost 8 bases, and 17 bases lay in between. The CDR3 sequence is CSVERFTSYEQFF. CDR3 nucleotides: TGCAGCGTCGAGAGGTTTACTAGCTATGAGCAGTTCTTC.

This clonotype was seen more than once but under ten times. This chain uses TRBV20-1 with TRBJ1-1; D is unresolved. Trimming stripped 6 bases from V and 3 bases from J, with 14 bases between. CDR1 DFQATT and CDR2 SNEGSKA come from the germline V gene (reference sequence). The CDR3 totals 13 residues. The CDR3 sequence: CSALERGDTEAFF. The CDR3 DNA sequence: TGCAGTGCCCTAGAACGGGGAGACACTGAAGCTTTCTTT.

This clonotype was counted a few times. CDR3 sequence (DNA): TGCAGTGCTAGGGGGGGGCCCTTAGTTTTAAGCTCCTACAATGAGCAGTTCTTC. Residues: CSARGGPLVLSSYNEQFF. J is TRBJ2-1 and V is TRBV20-1, with D tentatively TRBD2 (7 bases). Germline V gene data show CDR1 as DFQATT and CDR2 as SNEGSKA (reference sequence). Trimming took 3 bases from V and 0 from J, leaving 21 bases between them. There are 18 residues in the CDR3.

J is TRBJ2-7 and V is TRBV7-9, with TRBD2 matching over 7 bases. V gave up 6 bases and J gave up 6 bases; unmatched junction bases: 5. The CDR3 extends over 12 amino acids. Germline-derived CDR1 and CDR2 are SEHNR and FQNEAQ (reference sequence). Here the CDR3 reads CASRTSLGEQYF. In DNA form, the CDR3 reads TGTGCCAGCAGGACTAGCCTGGGCGAGCAGTACTTC.

A few counts support this clonotype. V usage is TRBV5-1 and J usage is TRBJ2-7; D gene uncertain. Germline CDR1 SGHRS, CDR2 YFSETQ. Trimming pared 3 bases from V and 0 bases from J, leaving 10 bases between. The CDR3 sequence is 14 residues long. The CDR3 DNA is TGCGCCAGCAGCTCCGACACAACCTCCTACGAGCAGTACTTC. Amino acid sequence: CASSSDTTSYEQYF. The full variable domain, with the rest looked up from reference TRBV5-1 and TRBJ2-7, is KAGVTQTPRYLIKTRGQQVTLSCSPISGHRSVSWYQQTPGQGLQFLFEYFSETQRNKGNFPGRFSGRQFSNSRSEMNVSTLELGDSALYLCASSSDTTSYEQYFGPGTRLTVT.

This clonotype was counted only a few times. The gene calls are TRBV4-3 and TRBJ1-1, with D perhaps TRBD1 (5 bases). CDR1 is LGHNA, CDR2 YSLEER, per germline. V lost 0 bases and J 2 bases, leaving 19 bases between the germline ends. This CDR3 has 18 amino acids. DNA for the CDR3: TGCGCCAGCAGCCAAGATTTAGTGCGCCGGGGCGCAAACACTGAAGCTTTCTTT. The encoded protein is CASSQDLVRRGANTEAFF.

The rearrangement joins TRBV20-1 to TRBJ2-1, with D unresolved. Germline loops: CDR1 DFQATT, CDR2 SNEGSKA (reference sequence). Trimming removed 0 bases at V and 0 bases at J, with 12 bases between. CDR3 length equals 16 residues. The CDR3: CSARDLLGSSYNEQFF. In nucleotides, the CDR3 is TGCAGTGCTAGAGATCTCCTGGGCTCCTCCTACAATGAGCAGTTCTTC.

This sequence joins TRBV24-1 and TRBJ2-7; 11 bases agree with TRBD1. Per the germline V gene, CDR1 is KGHDR and CDR2 is SFDVKD. CDR3 length: 14 residues. V lost 11 bases and J lost 2; bases outside the gene matches: 7. The CDR3 reads CASPDRGLPYEQYF. CDR3 DNA sequence: TGTGCCAGCCCGGACAGGGGGCTTCCCTACGAGCAGTACTTC.